The text below deals with one TCR beta chain. Categorization into cohorts depended on clinical history that participants reported. Each recovered donor of Cohort 3 presented with two negative PCRs, clearance, or symptom resolution. The sample is drawn from a study of blood T cell repertoires in COVID-19. Study background: From the United States, Italy and Spain came samples of acute and convalescent COVID-19.

The CDR3 runs to 16 residues. V gave up 5 bases and J gave up 0 bases; unmatched junction bases: 3. The germline CDR1 and CDR2 sequences are LGHNA and YNFKEQ. The repertoire was sequenced with immunoSEQ multiplex PCR; TCRdb's copy has only in-frame clones and lacks some. Of hundreds of thousands of clones in the sample, roughly 86% were seen once. This receptor was taken from a woman in her 50s who had recovered from COVID-19. Sample: PBMCs or T cells enriched from blood (not recorded which). The gene calls are TRBV4-2 and TRBJ2-1; 11 bases match TRBD2. The CDR3 region has the DNA TGTGCCAGCAGCAGAACTAGCGGGAGCTCCTACAATGAGCAGTTCTTC. Its translation: CASSRTSGSSYNEQFF.